Presented here are 9 T cell receptor beta chains from one specimen sequenced in a study of T cells after yellow fever vaccination (dated by TCRdb to between 2018 and 2020). The sample's treatment or condition label, in plain terms: live attenuated yellow fever vaccine strain. Receptor libraries were prepared by 5' RACE. Data came from an Illumina NovaSeq 6000. Clones were called with MiXCR by TCRdb after fastp trimmed the public reads at Q25, and only in-frame beta chains were retained. Entries are consolidated by CDR3 protein sequence, retaining the most common genes and DNA. This sample comprises about 240,000 distinct CDR3 sequences, 3.6% of them detected only once. 15% to 20% of the sample is taken by the ten largest. The sequences come from PBMCs, collected 15 days after the yellow fever booster vaccination. These receptors were taken from a man aged 18 to 29 who received the YFV17D yellow fever vaccine.

This clonotype has a handful of counts. V and J are TRBV28 and TRBJ1-5, with a weak D call TRBD1 (5 bases). V was cut by 7 bases and J by 5 bases, with 12 bases left in between. CDR3 length equals 13 residues. The germline gives CDR1 MDHEN, CDR2 SYDVKM. CDR3: CASTQGWDQPQHF. In DNA, the CDR3 is TGTGCCAGCACCCAGGGCTGGGATCAGCCCCAGCATTTT.

This clonotype was seen many times. V and J are TRBV5-4 and TRBJ2-2; D not resolved. Looked up from germline, CDR1 is SGHNT and CDR2 is YYREEE (reference sequence). This CDR3 has 15 amino acids. The ends were cut back, 0 bases at V and 3 bases at J, with 9 bases in the middle. The CDR3 here is CASSLAFADTGELFF. CDR3 nucleotide sequence: TGTGCCAGCAGCTTGGCCTTTGCGGACACCGGGGAGCTGTTTTTT. The full variable domain, rest sourced from reference TRBV5-4 and TRBJ2-2, is ETGVTQSPTHLIKTRGQQVTLRCSSQSGHNTVSWYQQALGQGPQFIFQYYREEENGRGNFPPRFSGLQFPNYSSELNVNALELDDSALYLCASSLAFADTGELFFGEGSRLTVL.

At least ten counts were recorded for this clonotype. The junction departs from the called germline gene at one end, perhaps through a read error. The chain carries TRBV5-1 and TRBJ1-2, with D uncertain. CDR3 size: 13 residues. Germline CDR1 reads SGHRS; CDR2 reads YFSETQ. CDR3 nucleotides: TGTGCCAGCAGCTTAGGAGGAGACTATGGCTACACCTTC. Translating it yields CASSLGGDYGYTF.

This clonotype occurred many times. The V and J genes are TRBV7-2 and TRBJ2-3, with 7 bases identical to TRBD1. Germline V gives CDR1 SGHTA, CDR2 FQGNSA. V lost 1 base and J lost 3; bases outside the gene matches: 19. The CDR3 extends over 20 amino acids. The CDR3 is CASSLENRGTPTVFTDTQYF. The CDR3 DNA reads TGTGCCAGCAGCTTAGAGAACAGGGGAACCCCCACGGTATTTACAGATACGCAGTATTTT.

The table lists this clonotype with many counts. V and J are TRBV6-5 and TRBJ2-6; 8 nucleotides agree with TRBD1. J was trimmed by 1 base and V by 6 bases; bases with no gene match: 8. This CDR3 spans 17 amino acids. The germline V gene encodes CDR1 MNHEY and CDR2 SVGAGI. For the CDR3, the DNA is TGTGCCAGCAGCGTTTCTACAGGGGGATCTGGGGCCAACGTCCTGACTTTC. Translating it yields CASSVSTGGSGANVLTF.

This clonotype has at least ten counts. The chain carries TRBV5-1 and TRBJ1-1, with D uncertain. The CDR3 is made up of 14 amino acids. The ends were cut back, 2 bases at V and 1 base at J, with 9 bases in the middle. Germline CDR1 is SGHRS and CDR2 is YFSETQ. The CDR3 sequence is CASSFDGGNTEAFF. CDR3 coding DNA: TGCGCCAGCAGCTTCGACGGAGGGAACACTGAAGCTTTCTTT.

At least ten counts were recorded for this clonotype. The gene calls are TRBV19 and TRBJ2-5; a weak D match, TRBD1 (5 bases). The CDR3 runs to 15 residues. The ends were cut back, 5 bases at V and 0 bases at J, with 13 bases in the middle. The germline V gene encodes CDR1 LNHDA and CDR2 SQIVND (reference sequence). The CDR3 DNA reads TGTGCCAGTAGTGGGGCGCTTTGGAACCAAGAGACCCAGTACTTC. Amino acid sequence: CASSGALWNQETQYF.

This clonotype was counted many times. The chain recombines TRBV29-1 with TRBJ1-2, with no clear D. The CDR3 is 11 residues long. The germline gives CDR1 SQVTM, CDR2 ANQGSEA. Trimming left V 4 bases short and J 2 bases short, with 5 bases between. As DNA, the CDR3 is TGCAGCGTTGCGCGGAACTATGGCTACACCTTC. Translation: CSVARNYGYTF.

This clonotype was seen at least ten times. The V call is TRBV10-3, the J call TRBJ1-1; no definite D call. Germline lookup yields CDR1 ENHRY and CDR2 SYGVKD. V was clipped by 0 bases and J by 12 bases, with 14 bases between them. This CDR3 has 13 residues. The CDR3 bases are TGTGCCATCAGTGAGTCAGGAGGGCTCGGAACTTTCTTT. Its protein product is CAISESGGLGTFF.